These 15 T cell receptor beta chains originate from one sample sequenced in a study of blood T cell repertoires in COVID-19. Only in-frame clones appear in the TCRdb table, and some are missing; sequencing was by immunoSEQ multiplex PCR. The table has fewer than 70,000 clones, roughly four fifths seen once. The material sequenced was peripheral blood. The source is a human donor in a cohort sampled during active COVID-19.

The CDR3 DNA is TGTGCCAGCAGGGGACTGGCGCGTTTAAGCACAGATACGCAGTATTTT. Its protein product is CASRGLARLSTDTQYF. This chain uses TRBV25-1 with TRBJ2-3; TRBD2 is a possible D gene (6 bases). The CDR3 runs 16 residues. V gave up 6 bases and J gave up 0 bases, with 16 bases separating them. Germline-derived CDR1 and CDR2 are MGHDK and SYGVNS. Filled out from reference TRBV25-1 and TRBJ2-3, the complete variable domain reads EADIYQTPRYLVIGTGKKITLECSQTMGHDKMYWYQQDPGMELHLIHYSYGVNSTEKGDLSSESTVSRIRTEHFPLTLESARPSHTSQYLCASRGLARLSTDTQYFGPGTRLTVL.

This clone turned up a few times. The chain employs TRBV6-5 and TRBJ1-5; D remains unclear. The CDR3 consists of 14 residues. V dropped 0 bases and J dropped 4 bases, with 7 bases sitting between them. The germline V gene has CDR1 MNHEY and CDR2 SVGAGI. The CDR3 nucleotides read TGTGCCAGCAGTTACTCGTGGAGTAATCAGCCCCAGCATTTT. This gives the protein CASSYSWSNQPQHF.

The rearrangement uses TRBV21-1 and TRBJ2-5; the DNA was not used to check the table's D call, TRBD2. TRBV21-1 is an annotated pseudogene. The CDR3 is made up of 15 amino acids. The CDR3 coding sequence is TGTGCCAGCAGCACCGTGCGAGCGGGTGGCGGGACCCAGTACTTC. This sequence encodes CASSTVRAGGGTQYF.

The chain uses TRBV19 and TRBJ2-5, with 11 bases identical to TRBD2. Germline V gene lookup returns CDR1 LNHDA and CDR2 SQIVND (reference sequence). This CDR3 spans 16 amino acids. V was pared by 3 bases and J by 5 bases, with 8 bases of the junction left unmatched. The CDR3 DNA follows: TGTGCCAGTAGTATTATAGCGGGAGGGCCGTGGGAGACCCAGTACTTC. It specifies CASSIIAGGPWETQYF.

CDR3 amino acids: CASSLSGANVLTF. The CDR3 bases are TGTGCCAGCAGTCTCTCTGGGGCCAACGTCCTGACTTTC. The chain recombines TRBV6-5 with TRBJ2-6; D unresolved. CDR3 length: 13 amino acids. V was clipped by 5 bases and J by 0 bases, with 2 bases between them. Germline V gene sequence: CDR1 MNHEY, CDR2 SVGAGI.

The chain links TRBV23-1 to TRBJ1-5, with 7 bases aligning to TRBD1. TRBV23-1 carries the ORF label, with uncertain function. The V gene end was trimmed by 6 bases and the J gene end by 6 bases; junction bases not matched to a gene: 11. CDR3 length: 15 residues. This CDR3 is CASRTTQGSCQPQHF. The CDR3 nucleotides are TGCGCCAGCAGGACTACACAGGGGAGTTGTCAGCCCCAGCATTTT.

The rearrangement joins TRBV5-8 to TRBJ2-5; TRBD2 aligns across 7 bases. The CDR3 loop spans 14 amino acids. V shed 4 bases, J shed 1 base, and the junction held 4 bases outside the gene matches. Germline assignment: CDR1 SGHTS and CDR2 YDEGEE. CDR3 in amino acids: CASSLGGVQETQYF. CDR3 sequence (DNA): TGTGCCAGCAGCCTGGGGGGGGTCCAAGAGACCCAGTACTTC.

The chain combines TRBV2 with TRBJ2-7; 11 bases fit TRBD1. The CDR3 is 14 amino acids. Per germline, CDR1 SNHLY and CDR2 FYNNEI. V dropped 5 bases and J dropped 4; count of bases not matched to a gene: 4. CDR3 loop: CASSSGQGAYEQYF. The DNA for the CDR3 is TGTGCCAGCAGTTCCGGACAGGGGGCGTACGAGCAGTACTTC.

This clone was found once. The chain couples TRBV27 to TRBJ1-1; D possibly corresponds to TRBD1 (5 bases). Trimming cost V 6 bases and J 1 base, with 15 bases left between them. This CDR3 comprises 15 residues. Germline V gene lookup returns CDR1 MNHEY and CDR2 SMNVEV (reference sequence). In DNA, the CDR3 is TGTGCCAGCAGCTTGGCTTGGGGGGGGAACACTGAAGCTTTCTTT. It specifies CASSLAWGGNTEAFF.

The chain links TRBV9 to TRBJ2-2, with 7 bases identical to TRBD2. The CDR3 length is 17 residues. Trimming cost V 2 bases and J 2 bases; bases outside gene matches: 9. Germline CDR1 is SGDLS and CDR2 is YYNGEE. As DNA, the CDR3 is TGTGCCAGCAGCGTCGCCCTAGCGGAGGGCAACACCGGGGAGCTGTTTTTT. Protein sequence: CASSVALAEGNTGELFF.

This CDR3 reads CASSPYYRSPDTEAFF. CDR3 in DNA: TGTGCCAGCAGCCCATATTACAGGAGCCCAGACACTGAAGCTTTCTTT. This sequence joins TRBV14 and TRBJ1-1, with D possibly TRBD1 on 5 matching bases. The length of the CDR3 is 16 residues. V lost 4 bases and J 3 bases, leaving 18 bases between the germline ends. Germline assignment: CDR1 SGHDN and CDR2 FVKESK.

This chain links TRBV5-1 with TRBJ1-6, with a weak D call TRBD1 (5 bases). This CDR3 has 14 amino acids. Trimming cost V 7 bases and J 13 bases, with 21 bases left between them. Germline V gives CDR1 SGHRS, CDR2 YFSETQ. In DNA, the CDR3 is TGCGCCAGCTCCCCCGACAGTGGAGTCCATCCCCTCCACTTT. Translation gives CASSPDSGVHPLHF.

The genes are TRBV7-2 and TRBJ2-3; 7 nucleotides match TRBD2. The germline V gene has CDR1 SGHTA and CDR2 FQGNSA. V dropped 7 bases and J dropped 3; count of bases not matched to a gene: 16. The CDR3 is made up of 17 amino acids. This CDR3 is CASTAGSGGGRTDTQYF. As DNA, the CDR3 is TGTGCCAGCACCGCCGGGTCGGGGGGTGGTAGGACAGATACGCAGTATTTT.

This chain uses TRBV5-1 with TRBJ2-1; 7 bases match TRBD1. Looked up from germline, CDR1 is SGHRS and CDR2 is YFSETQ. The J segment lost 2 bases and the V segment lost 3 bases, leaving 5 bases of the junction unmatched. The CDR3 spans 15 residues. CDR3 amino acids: CASSSDRAPYNEQFF. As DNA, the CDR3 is TGCGCCAGCAGCTCCGACAGGGCCCCCTACAATGAGCAGTTCTTC. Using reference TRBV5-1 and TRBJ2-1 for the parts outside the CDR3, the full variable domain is KAGVTQTPRYLIKTRGQQVTLSCSPISGHRSVSWYQQTPGQGLQFLFEYFSETQRNKGNFPGRFSGRQFSNSRSEMNVSTLELGDSALYLCASSSDRAPYNEQFFGPGTRLTVL.

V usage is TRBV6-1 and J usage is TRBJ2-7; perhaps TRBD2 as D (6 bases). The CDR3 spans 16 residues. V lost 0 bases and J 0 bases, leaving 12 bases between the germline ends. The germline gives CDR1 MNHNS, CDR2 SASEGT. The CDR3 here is CASSEAGLLPSYEQYF. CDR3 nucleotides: TGTGCCAGCAGTGAAGCGGGACTGTTACCCTCCTACGAGCAGTACTTC.